A selection of T cell receptor beta chains follows, all from one sample in a study of T cells in Graves' hyperthyroidism and ophthalmopathy. Using its own MiXCR run on the multiplex PCR reads, TCRdb lists one record per CDR3 protein. Counted here are some 380,000 distinct CDR3 sequences, roughly 14% occurring once; the ten biggest clones make up roughly 20%. Sequences were obtained from blood. The origin of the receptors is a man aged 25 to 40 with Graves' hyperthyroidism that later progressed to Graves' ophthalmopathy. The CDR3 runs from the conserved cysteine through the conserved F or W. A D gene is named only where the DNA matches it firmly. Rows may omit the clone size; those that give it use once, few, many or a size class.

j_gene: TRBJ2-7; d_gene: NA; abundance: few; v_gene: TRBV4-1; CDR3aa: CASSQGRGPSSYEQYF; CDR3nt: TGCGCCAGCAGCCAGGGGCGGGGGCCCAGCTCCTACGAGCAGTACTTC
j_gene: TRBJ1-6; d_gene: NA; abundance: NA; v_gene: TRBV30; CDR3aa: CAWSTRTNSPLHF; CDR3nt: TGTGCCTGGAGCACCCGGACAAATTCACCCCTCCACTTT
j_gene: TRBJ1-2; d_gene: NA; abundance: NA; v_gene: TRBV5-5; CDR3aa: CASSLSASTAAYGYTF; CDR3nt: TGTGCCAGCAGCTTGTCAGCTTCCACAGCGGCCTATGGCTACACCTTC
j_gene: TRBJ2-6; d_gene: NA; abundance: NA; v_gene: TRBV6-1; CDR3aa: CASRQGLTSGANVLTF; CDR3nt: TGTGCCAGCAGACAAGGACTGACCTCTGGGGCCAACGTCCTGACTTTC
j_gene: TRBJ1-6; d_gene: TRBD1; abundance: NA; v_gene: TRBV6-1; CDR3aa: CASRTGGSHSPLHF; CDR3nt: TGTGCCAGCAGGACAGGGGGCTCTCATTCACCCCTCCACTTT
j_gene: TRBJ2-4; d_gene: TRBD2; abundance: many; v_gene: TRBV11-2; CDR3aa: CASSLDRSGDIQYF; CDR3nt: TGTGCCAGCAGCTTAGATCGGAGCGGGGACATTCAGTACTTC
j_gene: TRBJ1-2; d_gene: NA; abundance: many; v_gene: TRBV20-1; CDR3aa: CSANKGTYGYTF; CDR3nt: TGCAGTGCTAATAAAGGGACCTATGGCTACACCTTC
j_gene: TRBJ2-3; d_gene: TRBD2; abundance: many; v_gene: TRBV5-1; CDR3aa: CASGLAGVTDTQYF; CDR3nt: TGCGCCAGCGGATTAGCGGGGGTCACAGATACGCAGTATTTT
j_gene: TRBJ2-1; d_gene: NA; abundance: many; v_gene: TRBV7-3; CDR3aa: CASSFGTENNEQFF; CDR3nt: TGTGCCAGCAGCTTCGGGACGGAGAACAATGAGCAGTTCTTC
j_gene: TRBJ1-2; d_gene: NA; abundance: NA; v_gene: TRBV5-6; CDR3aa: CASSSEGGFYGYTF; CDR3nt: TGTGCCAGCAGCTCCGAAGGGGGTTTCTATGGCTACACCTTC
j_gene: TRBJ2-5; d_gene: TRBD1; abundance: many; v_gene: TRBV7-8; CDR3aa: CASRGGTGVMYF; CDR3nt: TGTGCCAGCAGAGGAGGGACAGGGGTGATGTACTTC
j_gene: TRBJ1-1; d_gene: TRBD1; abundance: few; v_gene: TRBV10-3; CDR3aa: CAISAGQMNTEAFF; CDR3nt: TGTGCCATCAGTGCGGGACAGATGAACACTGAAGCTTTCTTT
j_gene: TRBJ2-7; d_gene: NA; abundance: many; v_gene: TRBV11-2; CDR3aa: CASSLVPGQDEQYF; CDR3nt: TGTGCCAGCAGCTTAGTTCCGGGTCAGGACGAGCAGTACTTC
j_gene: TRBJ1-1; d_gene: NA; abundance: many; v_gene: TRBV11-2; CDR3aa: CASSYIRGNTEAFF; CDR3nt: TGTGCCAGCAGCTATATCAGGGGGAACACTGAAGCTTTCTTT
j_gene: TRBJ1-6; d_gene: NA; abundance: many; v_gene: TRBV2; CDR3aa: CASSEFGAFLYNSPLHF; CDR3nt: TGTGCCAGCAGTGAATTTGGGGCCTTCTTATATAATTCACCCCTCCACTTT
j_gene: TRBJ2-1; d_gene: NA; abundance: NA; v_gene: TRBV5-1; CDR3aa: CASSIQANEQFF; CDR3nt: TGCGCCAGCAGCATACAGGCTAATGAGCAGTTCTTC
j_gene: TRBJ2-2; d_gene: NA; abundance: few; v_gene: TRBV7-9; CDR3aa: CASSSPGNTGELFF; CDR3nt: TGTGCCAGCAGCTCCCCAGGGAACACCGGGGAGCTGTTTTTT
j_gene: TRBJ1-4; d_gene: NA; abundance: NA; v_gene: TRBV4-2; CDR3aa: CASSRQGFQDEKLFF; CDR3nt: TGTGCCAGCAGCCGGCAGGGTTTTCAGGATGAAAAACTGTTTTTT
j_gene: TRBJ1-3; d_gene: TRBD1; abundance: NA; v_gene: TRBV18; CDR3aa: CASSAGQGATGNTIYF; CDR3nt: TGTGCCAGCTCAGCGGGACAGGGGGCGACTGGAAACACCATATATTTT
j_gene: TRBJ1-6; d_gene: TRBD1; abundance: NA; v_gene: TRBV9; CDR3aa: CASSPVGTGDSPLHF; CDR3nt: TGTGCCAGCAGCCCCGTAGGGACAGGGGATTCACCCCTCCACTTT
j_gene: TRBJ2-2; d_gene: TRBD1; abundance: many; v_gene: TRBV2; CDR3aa: CASSVQGTGELFF; CDR3nt: TGTGCCAGCAGCGTACAGGGGACCGGGGAGCTGTTTTTT
j_gene: TRBJ1-6; d_gene: NA; abundance: many; v_gene: TRBV2; CDR3aa: CASSEGEHPFSPLHF; CDR3nt: TGTGCCAGCAGTGAAGGAGAACATCCCTTTTCACCCCTCCACTTT
j_gene: TRBJ2-2; d_gene: NA; abundance: many; v_gene: TRBV10-3; CDR3aa: CAISDQSHTGELFF; CDR3nt: TGTGCCATCAGTGACCAAAGTCACACCGGGGAGCTGTTTTTT
j_gene: TRBJ1-5; d_gene: NA; abundance: NA; v_gene: TRBV30; CDR3aa: CALSEQGNQPQHF; CDR3nt: TGTGCCTTGAGTGAACAGGGAAATCAGCCCCAGCATTTT
j_gene: TRBJ2-5; d_gene: NA; abundance: NA; v_gene: TRBV27; CDR3aa: CASRRGELALETQYF; CDR3nt: TGTGCCAGCAGACGCGGGGAACTAGCCCTGGAGACCCAGTACTTC
j_gene: TRBJ1-5; d_gene: NA; abundance: many; v_gene: TRBV28; CDR3aa: CASSFGLQPQHF; CDR3nt: TGTGCCAGCAGTTTTGGGTTACAGCCCCAGCATTTT
j_gene: TRBJ2-2; d_gene: NA; abundance: few; v_gene: TRBV9; CDR3aa: CASSPHGTGELFF; CDR3nt: TGTGCCAGCAGCCCTCATGGCACCGGGGAGCTGTTTTTT
j_gene: TRBJ1-1; d_gene: TRBD1; abundance: few; v_gene: TRBV24-1; CDR3aa: CATRDRVGTEAFF; CDR3nt: TGTGCCACCAGGGACAGGGTCGGCACTGAAGCTTTCTTT
j_gene: TRBJ2-7; d_gene: NA; abundance: many; v_gene: TRBV7-8; CDR3aa: CASSLVPKGAYEQYF; CDR3nt: TGTGCCAGCAGCTTAGTCCCGAAGGGGGCCTACGAGCAGTACTTC
j_gene: TRBJ2-3; d_gene: TRBD2; abundance: NA; v_gene: TRBV3-1; CDR3aa: CASRMTSGARTDTQYF; CDR3nt: TGTGCCAGCAGGATGACTAGCGGGGCCCGCACAGATACGCAGTATTTT
j_gene: TRBJ1-6; d_gene: NA; abundance: many; v_gene: TRBV7-2; CDR3aa: CASSFLGADNSPLHF; CDR3nt: TGTGCCAGCAGCTTCCTTGGGGCAGATAATTCACCCCTCCACTTT
j_gene: TRBJ2-2; d_gene: NA; abundance: many; v_gene: TRBV5-1; CDR3aa: CASTVAVHTGELFF; CDR3nt: TGCGCCAGCACGGTTGCGGTGCACACCGGGGAGCTGTTTTTT
j_gene: TRBJ2-3; d_gene: TRBD2; abundance: NA; v_gene: TRBV13; CDR3aa: CASSAGLAGGVTDTQYF; CDR3nt: TGTGCCAGCAGCGCCGGACTAGCGGGGGGGGTCACAGATACGCAGTATTTT
j_gene: TRBJ1-5; d_gene: TRBD1; abundance: many; v_gene: TRBV2; CDR3aa: CASSYRGSGNQPQHF; CDR3nt: TGTGCCAGCAGTTACAGGGGATCGGGCAATCAGCCCCAGCATTTT
j_gene: TRBJ1-5; d_gene: NA; abundance: many; v_gene: TRBV27; CDR3aa: CASRNLRGHSNQPQHF; CDR3nt: TGTGCCAGCAGAAACCTTCGGGGACACAGCAATCAGCCCCAGCATTTT
j_gene: TRBJ2-5; d_gene: TRBD2; abundance: few; v_gene: TRBV10-2; CDR3aa: CASSETLAGGLRYF; CDR3nt: TGCGCCAGCAGTGAAACACTAGCGGGGGGGCTTCGATACTTC
j_gene: TRBJ1-1; d_gene: NA; abundance: many; v_gene: TRBV9; CDR3aa: CASSVEDSEAFF; CDR3nt: TGTGCCAGCAGCGTAGAGGACAGCGAAGCTTTCTTT
j_gene: TRBJ2-2; d_gene: TRBD1; abundance: many; v_gene: TRBV11-3; CDR3aa: CASTPWGQDPRTGELFF; CDR3nt: TGTGCCAGCACCCCATGGGGACAGGACCCTAGGACCGGGGAGCTGTTTTTT
j_gene: TRBJ1-3; d_gene: NA; abundance: many; v_gene: TRBV5-1; CDR3aa: CASSLGRDYSGNTIYF; CDR3nt: TGCGCCAGCAGCTTGGGCCGGGACTACTCTGGAAACACCATATATTTT
j_gene: TRBJ2-1; d_gene: TRBD2; abundance: many; v_gene: TRBV6-1; CDR3aa: CASSEFGGSGVSYNEQFF; CDR3nt: TGTGCCAGCAGTGAATTTGGGGGTAGCGGGGTTTCCTACAATGAGCAGTTCTTC
j_gene: TRBJ1-2; d_gene: NA; abundance: few; v_gene: TRBV7-9; CDR3aa: CASSLGLGRKGYTF; CDR3nt: TGTGCCAGCAGCTTAGGTCTGGGGCGGAAGGGCTACACCTTC
j_gene: TRBJ2-7; d_gene: NA; abundance: many; v_gene: TRBV28; CDR3aa: CASSSASYEQYF; CDR3nt: TGTGCCAGCAGTTCGGCCTCCTACGAGCAGTACTTC
j_gene: TRBJ2-1; d_gene: TRBD2; abundance: NA; v_gene: TRBV4-1; CDR3aa: CASMSSLAGGLDEQFF; CDR3nt: TGCGCCAGCATGTCGTCGCTAGCGGGGGGGCTCGATGAGCAGTTCTTC
j_gene: TRBJ1-1; d_gene: TRBD1; abundance: NA; v_gene: TRBV24-1; CDR3aa: CATAMAGGRAFF; CDR3nt: TGTGCCACCGCCATGGCAGGGGGGCGGGCTTTCTTT
j_gene: TRBJ2-3; d_gene: TRBD1; abundance: many; v_gene: TRBV7-9; CDR3aa: CASSHDRGIDTQYF; CDR3nt: TGTGCCAGCAGCCACGACAGGGGGATTGATACGCAGTATTTT
j_gene: TRBJ2-1; d_gene: NA; abundance: NA; v_gene: TRBV5-1; CDR3aa: CASSLEGGNEQLF; CDR3nt: TGCGCCAGCAGCTTGGAGGGGGGCAATGAGCAGCTCTTC
j_gene: TRBJ1-6; d_gene: NA; abundance: few; v_gene: TRBV9; CDR3aa: CASSVGFNSPLHF; CDR3nt: TGTGCCAGCAGCGTAGGGTTTAATTCACCCCTCCACTTT
j_gene: TRBJ2-1; d_gene: NA; abundance: many; v_gene: TRBV11-1; CDR3aa: CASSPRRDNEQFF; CDR3nt: TGTGCCAGCAGCCCCCGACGGGACAATGAGCAGTTCTTC
j_gene: TRBJ1-1; d_gene: TRBD1; abundance: many; v_gene: TRBV11-1; CDR3aa: CASSLVGQGNTEAFF; CDR3nt: TGTGCCAGCAGCTTAGTTGGACAGGGGAACACTGAAGCTTTCTTT
j_gene: TRBJ2-5; d_gene: TRBD2; abundance: many; v_gene: TRBV6-1; CDR3aa: CASSSAGGERETQYF; CDR3nt: TGTGCCAGCAGTTCGGCTGGGGGGGAACGAGAGACCCAGTACTTC
j_gene: TRBJ2-7; d_gene: TRBD1; abundance: NA; v_gene: TRBV5-6; CDR3aa: CASSLVGQDYEQYF; CDR3nt: TGTGCCAGCAGCTTGGTCGGACAGGACTACGAGCAGTACTTC
j_gene: TRBJ2-7; d_gene: NA; abundance: few; v_gene: TRBV2; CDR3aa: CASSGRWGEEQYF; CDR3nt: TGTGCCAGCAGTGGAAGATGGGGTGAGGAGCAGTACTTC
j_gene: TRBJ1-3; d_gene: NA; abundance: few; v_gene: TRBV7-9; CDR3aa: CASSLIGAGNTIYF; CDR3nt: TGTGCCAGCAGCTTAATAGGAGCTGGAAACACCATATATTTT